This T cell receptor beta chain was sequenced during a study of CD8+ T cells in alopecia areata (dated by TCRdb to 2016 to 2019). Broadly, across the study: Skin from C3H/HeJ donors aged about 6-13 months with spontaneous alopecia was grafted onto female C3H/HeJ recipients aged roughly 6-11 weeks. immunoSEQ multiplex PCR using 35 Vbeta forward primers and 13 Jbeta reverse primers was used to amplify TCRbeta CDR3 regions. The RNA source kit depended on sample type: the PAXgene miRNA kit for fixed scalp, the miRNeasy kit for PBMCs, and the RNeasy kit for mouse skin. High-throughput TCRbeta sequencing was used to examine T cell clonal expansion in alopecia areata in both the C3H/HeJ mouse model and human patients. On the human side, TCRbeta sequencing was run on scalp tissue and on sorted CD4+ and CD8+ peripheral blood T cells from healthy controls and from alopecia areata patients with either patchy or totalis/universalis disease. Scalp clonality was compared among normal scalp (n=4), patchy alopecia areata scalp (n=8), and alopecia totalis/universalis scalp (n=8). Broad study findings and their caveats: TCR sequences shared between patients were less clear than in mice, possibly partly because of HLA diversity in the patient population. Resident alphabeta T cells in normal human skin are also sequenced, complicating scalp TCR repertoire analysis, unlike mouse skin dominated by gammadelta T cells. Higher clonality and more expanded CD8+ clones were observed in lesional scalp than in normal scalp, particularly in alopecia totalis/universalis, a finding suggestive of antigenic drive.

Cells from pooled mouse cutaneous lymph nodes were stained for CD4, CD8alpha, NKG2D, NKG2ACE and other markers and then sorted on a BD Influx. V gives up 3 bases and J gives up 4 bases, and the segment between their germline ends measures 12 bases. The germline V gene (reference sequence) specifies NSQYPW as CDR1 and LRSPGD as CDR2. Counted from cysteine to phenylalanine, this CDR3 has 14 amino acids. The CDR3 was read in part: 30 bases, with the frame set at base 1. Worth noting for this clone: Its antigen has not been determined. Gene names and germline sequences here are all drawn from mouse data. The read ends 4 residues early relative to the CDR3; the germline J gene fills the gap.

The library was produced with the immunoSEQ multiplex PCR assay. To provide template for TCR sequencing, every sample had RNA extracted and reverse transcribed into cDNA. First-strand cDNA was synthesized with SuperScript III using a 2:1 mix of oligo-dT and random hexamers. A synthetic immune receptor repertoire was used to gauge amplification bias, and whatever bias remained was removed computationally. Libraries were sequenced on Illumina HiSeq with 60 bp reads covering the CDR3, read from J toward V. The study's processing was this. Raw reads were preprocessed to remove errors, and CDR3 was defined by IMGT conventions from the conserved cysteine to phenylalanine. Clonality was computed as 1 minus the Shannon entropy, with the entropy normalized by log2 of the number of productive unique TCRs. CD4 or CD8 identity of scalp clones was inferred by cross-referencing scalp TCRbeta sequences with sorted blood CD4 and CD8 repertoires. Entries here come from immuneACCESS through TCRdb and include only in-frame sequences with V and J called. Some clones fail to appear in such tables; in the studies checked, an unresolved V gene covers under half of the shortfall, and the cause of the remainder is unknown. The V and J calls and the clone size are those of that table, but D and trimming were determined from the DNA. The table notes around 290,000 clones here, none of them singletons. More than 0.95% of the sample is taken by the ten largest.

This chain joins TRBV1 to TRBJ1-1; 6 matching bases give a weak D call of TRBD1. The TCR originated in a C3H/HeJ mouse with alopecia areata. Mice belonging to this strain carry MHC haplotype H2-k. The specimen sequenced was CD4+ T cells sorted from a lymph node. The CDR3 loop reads CTCSAPTGRTEVFF. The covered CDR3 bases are TGCACCTGCAGTGCGCCGACAGGACGCACA.